This T cell receptor (beta chain) was sequenced during a study of control samples from healthy donors and cancer patients. This clone has only one observation. This table comes from immunoSEQ multiplex PCR, and its TCRdb copy is limited to in-frame clones, with some not included. This table has over 100,000 clones, approximately 88% appearing once. V was cut by 1 base and J by 6 bases, with 9 bases left in between. The CDR3 consists of 13 residues. This receptor was taken from a man in his forties in good health. The chain is built from TRBV12-3 or TRBV12-4 and TRBJ1-2; perhaps TRBD1 as D (5 bases). Sequenced input: blood. As DNA, the CDR3 is TGTGCCAGCAGTTTAGTTAGGGGCCATGGCTACACCTTC. Its translation is CASSLVRGHGYTF.